The clone carrying this T cell receptor (beta chain) was observed a single time. Terminally differentiated effector memory CD45RA+ cells were excluded by CCR7 positive selection of CD45RO-negative cells. The data were obtained in a study of shared clonotypes between healthy human individuals. Sequencing used immunoSEQ multiplex PCR; TCRdb keeps in-frame clones, though not all of them. This repertoire shows some 2,000,000 clones, around 96% found once; its top ten account for roughly 1%. Sequencing used naive CD8+ T cells sorted from blood. The clonotype comes from a young man in good health.

The CDR3 here is CASSSWVGSGQETQYF. The CDR3 DNA sequence: TGTGCCAGCAGCTCCTGGGTTGGTAGCGGCCAAGAGACCCAGTACTTC. The genes are TRBV7-9 and TRBJ2-5; possibly TRBD2 for D (6 bases). The CDR3 has 16 amino acids. Looked up from germline, CDR1 is SEHNR and CDR2 is FQNEAQ (reference sequence). The V end lost 4 bases, the J end lost 1 base, and 16 bases lay between the germline ends.